Below are 28 T cell receptor beta chains sequenced from a single sample in a study of blood T cell repertoires in COVID-19. Here immunoSEQ multiplex PCR was the method, and the copy in TCRdb shows in-frame clones only, minus some. The sample yields 450,000 or so clones, about 90% seen once. Sequencing used peripheral blood. The receptors were sampled from a man between 18 and 35 years old with COVID-19, enrolled during active disease.

The J gene is TRBJ2-5, the V gene TRBV2; 7 bases match TRBD2. CDR1 is SNHLY and CDR2 is FYNNEI in the germline V gene. V shed 1 base and J 0 bases; nucleotides not matched to a gene: 8. There are 17 residues in the CDR3. The DNA for the CDR3 is TGTGCCAGCAGTGAAGGGGTGGGCGGGAGCCACCAAGAGACCCAGTACTTC. It encodes CASSEGVGGSHQETQYF.

This sequence joins TRBV5-1 and TRBJ2-5; D not certain. Deletions cut 1 base from V and 2 bases from J, with 6 bases between. The CDR3 runs 13 residues. The germline gives CDR1 SGHRS, CDR2 YFSETQ. DNA of the CDR3: TGCGCCAGCAGCTTGTCATTTCAAGAGACCCAGTACTTC. Its translation is CASSLSFQETQYF. The full variable domain, its missing parts supplied by reference TRBV5-1 and TRBJ2-5, is KAGVTQTPRYLIKTRGQQVTLSCSPISGHRSVSWYQQTPGQGLQFLFEYFSETQRNKGNFPGRFSGRQFSNSRSEMNVSTLELGDSALYLCASSLSFQETQYFGPGTRLLVL.

The V call is TRBV19, the J call TRBJ2-1; the match to TRBD1 covers 10 bases. The CDR3 spans 13 residues. In germline, CDR1 is LNHDA, CDR2 SQIVND (reference sequence). The V gene end was trimmed by 5 bases and the J gene end by 10 bases; junction bases not matched to a gene: 5. DNA for the CDR3: TGTGCCAGTAGTCGGGACAGGGGCAAGGAGCAGTTCTTC. Its protein is CASSRDRGKEQFF.

The chain carries TRBV18 and TRBJ1-2; D is unclear. The CDR3 is made up of 13 amino acids. V lost 3 bases and J lost 3, with 8 bases in between. CDR1 and CDR2 (germline): KGHSH, LQKENI. The CDR3 spells CASSPQVDYGYTF. The CDR3 DNA reads as TGTGCCAGCTCACCTCAGGTTGACTATGGCTACACCTTC.

The V and J genes are TRBV5-5 and TRBJ2-1; 7 bases are a match to TRBD2. The germline V gene encodes CDR1 SGHKS and CDR2 YYEKEE (reference sequence). V shed 0 bases and J 3 bases; nucleotides not matched to a gene: 3. The CDR3 runs to 15 residues. This CDR3 reads CASSLVAGGYNEQFF. CDR3 nucleotides: TGTGCCAGCAGCTTGGTAGCGGGCGGCTACAATGAGCAGTTCTTC.

The V gene is TRBV11-2, the J gene TRBJ2-7; 9 bases fit TRBD2. Germline trimming cut 2 bases from V and 6 bases from J; bases unmatched to any gene: 8. There are 15 residues in the CDR3. Germline loops: CDR1 SGHAT, CDR2 FQNNGV. CDR3 sequence reads: CASSLTTSGGPEQYF. In nucleotides, the CDR3 is TGTGCCAGCAGCTTAACGACTAGCGGAGGACCCGAGCAGTACTTC.

V gene TRBV6-5 combines with J gene TRBJ1-1, with D uncertain. CDR1 and CDR2 (germline): MNHEY, SVGAGI. The CDR3 loop spans 12 amino acids. Between the trimmed V and J ends, which lost 5 bases and 1 base, there was a span of 5 bases. CDR3 in DNA: TGTGCCAGCAGTCCCCAGAACACTGAAGCTTTCTTT. Amino acids: CASSPQNTEAFF.

V usage is TRBV13 and J usage is TRBJ2-1; D is possibly TRBD2 (6 bases). The CDR3 consists of 14 residues. V lost 4 bases to trimming and J lost 8 bases, with 15 bases between them. Germline CDR1 PRHDT, CDR2 FYEKMQ (reference sequence). The CDR3 region is CASSSGTGAYEQFF. CDR3 coding DNA: TGTGCCAGCAGCTCCGGGACTGGGGCCTATGAGCAGTTCTTC.

The chain joins TRBV18 to TRBJ1-4; D perhaps matches TRBD1 (5 bases). Germline values: CDR1 KGHSH, CDR2 LQKENI. Trimming removed 3 bases from V and 10 bases from J, with 15 bases in between. The CDR3 covers 14 residues. The CDR3 protein is CASSPSSDIRKLFF. CDR3 nucleotide sequence: TGTGCCAGCTCACCTTCGTCGGACATCCGAAAACTGTTTTTT.

The chain couples TRBV9 to TRBJ2-7; 8 bases agree with TRBD1. CDR1 SGDLS and CDR2 YYNGEE come from the germline V gene. The junction had 6 bases not matched to a gene; V was cut back by 5 bases and J by 5 bases. This CDR3 spans 13 amino acids. The CDR3 protein is CASSEQGVDEQYF. CDR3 in DNA: TGTGCCAGCAGTGAACAGGGGGTTGACGAGCAGTACTTC.

The CDR3 sequence: CASSQERTGNTIYF. The CDR3 bases are TGCGCCAGCAGCCAAGAAAGGACAGGGAACACCATATATTTT. The rearrangement links TRBV4-1 to TRBJ1-3; 8 bases are shared with TRBD1. CDR1 is MGHRA, CDR2 YSYEKL, per germline. Trimming took 0 bases from V and 7 from J; bases not matched to a gene: 2. This CDR3 is 14 amino acids long.

The chain joins TRBV6-5 to TRBJ2-5, with a weak D call TRBD2 (5 bases). CDR1 and CDR2 from the germline V gene are MNHEY and SVGAGI. The CDR3 extends over 13 amino acids. The V and J ends lost 6 bases and 1 base respectively, with 9 bases between them. This chain's CDR3 is CASRNSGQETQYF. For the CDR3, the DNA is TGTGCCAGCAGGAACAGCGGCCAAGAGACCCAGTACTTC.

The chain couples TRBV24-1 to TRBJ2-7, with D possibly being TRBD1 (6 bases). This CDR3 spans 13 amino acids. Germline CDR1 is KGHDR and CDR2 is SFDVKD. The V end lost 5 bases, the J end lost 3 bases, and 10 bases lay between the germline ends. This CDR3 is CATSVPGVYEQYF. CDR3 bases: TGTGCCACCAGTGTACCAGGGGTCTACGAGCAGTACTTC.

The chain links TRBV27 to TRBJ2-7; 8 nucleotides agree with TRBD1. The CDR3 has 14 residues. Per germline, CDR1 MNHEY and CDR2 SMNVEV (reference sequence). V shed 8 bases and J 1 base; nucleotides not matched to a gene: 7. CDR3 bases: TGTGCCAGCGGACCGGGACAGGTATCCTACGAGCAGTACTTC. This encodes CASGPGQVSYEQYF.

This clone appeared a single time. This sequence joins TRBV12-3 or TRBV12-4 and TRBJ2-1; TRBD1 matches at 8 bases. The CDR3 is 13 residues long. The V segment lost 6 bases and the J segment 8 bases; nucleotides outside the gene matches: 6. CDR3 protein: CASSPTTGDEQFF. CDR3 nucleotides: TGTGCCAGCAGCCCTACGACAGGGGATGAGCAGTTCTTC.

This clone appeared once. The chain couples TRBV19 to TRBJ2-4; 11 nucleotides align to TRBD2. This CDR3 spans 16 amino acids. Germline assignment: CDR1 LNHDA and CDR2 SQIVND (reference sequence). The V gene end was trimmed by 3 bases and the J gene end by 8 bases; junction bases not matched to a gene: 9. CDR3 sequence reads: CASSIRDSGRGDIQYF. The CDR3 region has the DNA TGTGCCAGTAGTATCAGGGATAGCGGGAGGGGAGACATTCAGTACTTC.

This clone was recorded once. The genes are TRBV28 and TRBJ2-7; D not resolved. The CDR3 length is 12 residues. Germline-derived CDR1 and CDR2 are MDHEN and SYDVKM. V lost 6 bases and J lost 0, with 6 bases in between. The CDR3 loop is CASRGSSYEQYF. The CDR3 region has the DNA TGTGCCAGCAGGGGCAGCTCCTACGAGCAGTACTTC.

This rearrangement joins TRBV7-2 to TRBJ2-5, with 7 bases fitting TRBD2. The CDR3 loop spans 17 amino acids. Germline CDR1 reads SGHTA; CDR2 reads FQGNSA. V was clipped by 1 base and J by 5 bases; unmatched bases: 13. The CDR3, as DNA: TGTGCCAGCAGCTTAGTGACGGGGGGTGCCTCCCGGGAGACCCAGTACTTC. Protein sequence: CASSLVTGGASRETQYF. Using reference TRBV7-2 and TRBJ2-5 for the parts outside the CDR3, the full variable domain is GAGVSQSPSNKVTEKGKDVELRCDPISGHTALYWYRQSLGQGLEFLIYFQGNSAPDKSGLPSDRFSAERTGGSVSTLTIQRTQQEDSAVYLCASSLVTGGASRETQYFGPGTRLLVL.

This chain links TRBV12-3 or TRBV12-4 with TRBJ2-1; D perhaps matches TRBD2 (7 bases). This CDR3 has 13 residues. V was shortened by 3 bases and J by 8 bases, with 11 bases between the two germline ends. CDR3 DNA sequence: TGTGCCAGCAGTTTTGGGGGGGCCGATGAGCAGTTCTTC. Its protein product is CASSFGGADEQFF.

This chain connects TRBV20-1 to TRBJ2-4; TRBD2 agrees at 12 bases. Looked up from germline, CDR1 is DFQATT and CDR2 is SNEGSKA (reference sequence). Trimming at V came to 3 bases and at J to 3 bases, leaving 6 bases not matched to a gene. The CDR3 runs 16 residues. The CDR3 loop reads CSASAGLAGFKNIQYF. For the CDR3, the DNA is TGCAGTGCTAGTGCCGGACTAGCGGGATTCAAAAACATTCAGTACTTC.

V is TRBV27 and J is TRBJ2-1; 7 nucleotides align to TRBD1. Germline V gives CDR1 MNHEY, CDR2 SMNVEV (reference sequence). V gave up 6 bases and J gave up 4 bases; unmatched junction bases: 3. The CDR3 runs 13 residues. The CDR3 DNA reads as TGTGCCAGCAGCACAGGGGCGTACAATGAGCAGTTCTTC. Its protein is CASSTGAYNEQFF.

The chain is built from TRBV9 and TRBJ2-3; possible D gene TRBD2, 6 bases. The CDR3 sequence is 16 residues long. Germline values: CDR1 SGDLS, CDR2 YYNGEE. With 2 bases removed from V and 3 bases from J, the gap between germline ends came to 16 bases. CDR3 DNA sequence: TGTGCCAGCAGCGTCATGGAACGGGGGAGTACAGATACGCAGTATTTT. Translated, it gives CASSVMERGSTDTQYF.

The rearrangement uses TRBV20-1 and TRBJ2-5; D is undetermined. This CDR3 is built from 10 residues. V was shortened by 3 bases and J by 3 bases, with 2 bases between the two germline ends. Germline-derived CDR1 and CDR2 are DFQATT and SNEGSKA (reference sequence). The CDR3 protein is CSASKETQYF. CDR3 nucleotide sequence: TGCAGTGCTAGCAAAGAGACCCAGTACTTC.

The rearrangement links TRBV19 to TRBJ1-2, with TRBD1 as a possible D gene (5 bases). Germline loops: CDR1 LNHDA, CDR2 SQIVND (reference sequence). The CDR3 loop spans 15 amino acids. V was cut by 8 bases and J by 0 bases, with 16 bases left in between. CDR3 amino acids: CASSKAGVSNYGYTF. In DNA, the CDR3 is TGTGCCAGTTCAAAGGCGGGGGTTTCTAACTATGGCTACACCTTC.

CDR3 in amino acids: CASSVAGTVYNEQFF. The CDR3, as DNA: TGTGCCAGCAGCGTAGCCGGGACAGTGTACAATGAGCAGTTCTTC. The chain has TRBV9 and TRBJ2-1; 7 bases fit TRBD1. From germline, CDR1 is SGDLS and CDR2 YYNGEE. V was clipped by 0 bases and J by 4 bases; unmatched bases: 4. CDR3 length: 15 amino acids.

This clone was seen a handful of times. The chain couples TRBV4-1 to TRBJ2-2, with D uncertain. Trimming pared 1 base from V and 4 bases from J, leaving 10 bases between. Germline V gene data show CDR1 as MGHRA and CDR2 as YSYEKL. CDR3 size: 15 residues. The CDR3 DNA follows: TGCGCCAGCAGCCAAGTTCGCACACCCACCGGGGAGCTGTTTTTT. This gives the protein CASSQVRTPTGELFF.

The count of this clone is one. The rearrangement links TRBV5-1 to TRBJ2-2, with D unclear. The V and J ends lost 5 bases and 1 base respectively, with 12 bases between them. There are 15 residues in the CDR3. Germline assignment: CDR1 SGHRS and CDR2 YFSETQ. The CDR3 DNA reads as TGCGCCAGCAGTCGGTCGATAGTGAACACCGGGGAGCTGTTTTTT. It codes for CASSRSIVNTGELFF.

This chain links TRBV27 with TRBJ2-1; TRBD2 matches at 10 bases. The trim removed 6 bases at V and 5 bases at J, leaving 4 bases unmatched. The germline gives CDR1 MNHEY, CDR2 SMNVEV (reference sequence). The CDR3 loop spans 14 amino acids. In nucleotides, the CDR3 is TGTGCCAGCAGAGGAGCGGGGGGGCACAATGAGCAGTTCTTC. Amino acid sequence: CASRGAGGHNEQFF.